Below are 10 T cell receptor beta chains sequenced from a single sample in a study of memory CD4+ T cells and cytomegalovirus serostatus. Data came from immunoSEQ multiplex PCR; TCRdb stores just in-frame clones and leaves some out. The table records under 40,000 clones, around 80% of them present only once. Single viable CD3+CD4+CD8-CD45RO+ cells were sorted as the memory CD4+ T cells. The material sequenced was memory CD4+ T cells from blood. The receptors derive from an adult in good health and CMV-seropositive.

J is TRBJ2-3 and V is TRBV5-1; 7 bases fit TRBD2. The trim removed 3 bases at V and 1 base at J, leaving 17 bases unmatched. This CDR3 is built from 19 residues. The germline gives CDR1 SGHRS, CDR2 YFSETQ. This chain's CDR3 is CASSWGGVPIEFRTDTQYF. CDR3 nucleotides: TGCGCCAGCAGCTGGGGGGGGGTCCCGATCGAGTTTCGCACAGATACGCAGTATTTT.

The rearrangement joins TRBV7-9 to TRBJ1-3; D is unresolved. Germline V gene lookup returns CDR1 SEHNR and CDR2 FQNEAQ (reference sequence). Trimming pared 3 bases from V and 2 bases from J, leaving 5 bases between. The CDR3 has 13 amino acids. The CDR3 loop reads CASSFSTGNTIYF. The CDR3 region has the DNA TGTGCCAGCAGCTTTTCAACTGGAAACACCATATATTTT.

This chain joins TRBV4-2 and TRBJ2-1; D remains ambiguous. Germline V gives CDR1 LGHNA, CDR2 YNFKEQ. This CDR3 has 14 residues. Trimming took 0 bases from V and 7 from J, leaving 10 bases between them. The CDR3 DNA follows: TGTGCCAGCAGCCAAGAACGGTCTCAGAATGAGCAGTTCTTC. This codes for CASSQERSQNEQFF.

The chain links TRBV18 to TRBJ2-3; 8 nucleotides match TRBD2. CDR1 KGHSH and CDR2 LQKENI come from the germline V gene. Trimming at V came to 3 bases and at J to 5 bases, leaving 4 bases not matched to a gene. The CDR3 covers 14 residues. The CDR3 DNA is TGTGCCAGCTCACCGGCGGGAGGTGGAGATACGCAGTATTTT. It codes for CASSPAGGGDTQYF.

The rearrangement links TRBV10-3 to TRBJ2-1, with 7 bases matching TRBD1. Per the germline V gene, CDR1 is ENHRY and CDR2 is SYGVKD. The CDR3 runs to 14 residues. After removal of 6 bases from V and 8 bases from J, the junction contained 10 bases not matched to a gene. CDR3 sequence reads: CAIRSAGGLDEQFF. The CDR3 bases are TGTGCCATCAGGTCGGCAGGGGGTTTGGATGAGCAGTTCTTC.

The genes are TRBV5-6 and TRBJ2-7; D could derive from TRBD1 or TRBD2 (5 bases each). The CDR3 spans 15 residues. Germline assignment: CDR1 SGHDT and CDR2 YYEEEE. Trimming removed 3 bases from V and 0 bases from J, with 13 bases in between. The CDR3 loop is CASSSVTGASYEQYF. CDR3 nucleotide sequence: TGTGCCAGCAGCTCAGTCACCGGGGCCTCCTACGAGCAGTACTTC.

This sequence joins TRBV5-6 and TRBJ2-5; TRBD2 aligns across 8 bases. The ends lost 0 bases at V and 4 bases at J; junction bases unmatched: 8. Germline assignment: CDR1 SGHDT and CDR2 YYEEEE. There are 16 residues in the CDR3. This CDR3 is CASSLAGGARLETQYF. DNA of the CDR3: TGTGCCAGCAGCTTGGCCGGGGGGGCCCGGTTAGAGACCCAGTACTTC.

This chain joins TRBV4-2 and TRBJ1-1; a possible D gene is TRBD1 (6 bases). The CDR3 extends over 16 amino acids. The ends were cut back, 3 bases at V and 5 bases at J, with 19 bases in the middle. Germline V gene lookup returns CDR1 LGHNA and CDR2 YNFKEQ. CDR3 DNA: TGTGCCAGCAGCCACCTAGGAAACAGGGATGATACTGAAGCTTTCTTT. Translating it yields CASSHLGNRDDTEAFF.

The chain is built from TRBV6-5 and TRBJ2-4; perhaps TRBD1 as D (6 bases). The germline V and J ends were trimmed by 5 bases and 11 bases, with 13 bases remaining between them. Germline V lookup: CDR1 MNHEY, CDR2 SVGAGI. The CDR3 has 12 amino acids. CDR3 sequence reads: CASSRPRGFQYF. The CDR3 DNA reads as TGTGCCAGCAGTCGGCCGAGGGGGTTTCAGTACTTC.

This clone was counted a few times. This chain joins TRBV6-6 and TRBJ1-5; TRBD1 matches at 11 bases. The CDR3 contains 15 residues. Trimming cost V 8 bases and J 5 bases; bases outside gene matches: 8. Germline V gene sequence: CDR1 MNHNY, CDR2 SVGAGI (reference sequence). The CDR3 coding sequence is TGTGCCAGCGCCGCGGGACAGGGGGTCCATCAGCCCCAGCATTTT. As protein: CASAAGQGVHQPQHF.